This T cell receptor (beta chain) was profiled in a study of control samples from healthy donors and cancer patients. Generated by immunoSEQ multiplex PCR, the TCRdb table keeps only in-frame clones and is missing some. This sample has around 100,000 clones, with about 89% found just once. In germline, CDR1 is SGHTA, CDR2 FQGNSA. The CDR3 has 16 amino acids. V was trimmed by 1 base and J by 0 bases, leaving 11 bases between them. Sequenced material: PBMCs. The sequence came from a man in his 60s with lung cancer. The chain links TRBV7-2 to TRBJ2-3, with D uncertain. The CDR3 region has the DNA TGTGCCAGCAGCTTAGTATCCAGCCCTAGCACAGATACGCAGTATTTT. Its protein product is CASSLVSSPSTDTQYF.